Below are 3 T cell receptor beta chains sequenced from a single sample in a study of blood T cell repertoires in COVID-19. Profiling relied on immunoSEQ multiplex PCR, and the TCRdb table lists in-frame clones only, not all of them. The sample includes 200,000 to 300,000 clones, 75% to 90% of them seen just once. The sequenced sample was peripheral blood. All receptors derive from a woman aged 40-49 years with acute or convalescent COVID-19.

The V call is TRBV11-2, the J call TRBJ1-2, with 7 nucleotides matching TRBD1. The ends lost 5 bases at V and 2 bases at J; junction bases unmatched: 2. This CDR3 is 13 amino acids long. Germline-derived CDR1 and CDR2 are SGHAT and FQNNGV. The CDR3 here is CASSRDRNYGYTF. DNA for the CDR3: TGTGCCAGCAGCCGGGACAGAAACTATGGCTACACCTTC.

The gene calls are TRBV2 and TRBJ1-6, with no clear D. CDR3 length: 14 amino acids. With 1 base removed from V and 4 bases from J, the gap between germline ends came to 5 bases. Germline CDR1 and CDR2: SNHLY and FYNNEI. CDR3 nucleotides: TGTGCCAGCAGTGAAGGGAGTTATAATTCACCCCTCCACTTT. It specifies CASSEGSYNSPLHF.

This chain uses TRBV18 with TRBJ1-2; TRBD1 agrees at 9 bases. V trimming: 1 base; J trimming: 3 bases; junction bases outside the gene matches: 6. The germline V gene has CDR1 KGHSH and CDR2 LQKENI. The CDR3 has 16 residues. CDR3 amino acids: CASSPRDRAPYYGYTF. CDR3 bases: TGTGCCAGCTCACCACGGGACAGGGCTCCTTACTATGGCTACACCTTC.